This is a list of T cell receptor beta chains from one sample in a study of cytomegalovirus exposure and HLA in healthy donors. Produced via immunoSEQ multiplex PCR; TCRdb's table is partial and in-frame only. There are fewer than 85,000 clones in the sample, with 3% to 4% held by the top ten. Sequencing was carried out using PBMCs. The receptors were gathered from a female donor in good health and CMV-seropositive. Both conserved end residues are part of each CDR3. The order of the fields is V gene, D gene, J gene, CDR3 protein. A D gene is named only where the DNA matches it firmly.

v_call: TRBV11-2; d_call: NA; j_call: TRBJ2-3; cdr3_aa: CASSLVRGATDTQYF
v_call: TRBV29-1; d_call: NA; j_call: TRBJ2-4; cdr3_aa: CSVEVPGENIQYF
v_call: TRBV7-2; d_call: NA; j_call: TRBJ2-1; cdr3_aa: CASSPTGFYNEQFF
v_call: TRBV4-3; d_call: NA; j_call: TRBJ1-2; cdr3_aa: CASSQDWQGRYGYTF
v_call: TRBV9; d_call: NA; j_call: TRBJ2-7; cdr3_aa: CASSVEAKGSQYF
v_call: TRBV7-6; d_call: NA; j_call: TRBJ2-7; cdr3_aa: CASSLTGTQQQYF
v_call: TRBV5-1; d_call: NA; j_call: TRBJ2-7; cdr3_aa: CASSLGSVSYEQYF
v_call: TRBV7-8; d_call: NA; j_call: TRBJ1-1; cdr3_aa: CASSVVGGTEAFF
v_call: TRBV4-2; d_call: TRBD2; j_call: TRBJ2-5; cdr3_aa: CASSQGTSGRVYQETQYF
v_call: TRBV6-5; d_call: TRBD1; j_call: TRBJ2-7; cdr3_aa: CASSYSGQGSYEQYF
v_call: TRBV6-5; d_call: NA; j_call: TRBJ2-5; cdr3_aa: CASSSAPPTRGTQYF
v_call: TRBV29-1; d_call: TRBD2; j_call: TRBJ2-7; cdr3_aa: CSVRTVRAGGSYEQYF
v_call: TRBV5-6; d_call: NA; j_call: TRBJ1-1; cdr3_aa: CASSPGGRSEAFF
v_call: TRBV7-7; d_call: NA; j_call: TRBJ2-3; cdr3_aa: CASSPGSVYTDTQYF
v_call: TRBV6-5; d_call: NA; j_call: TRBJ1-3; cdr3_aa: CASSYRVSGNTIYF
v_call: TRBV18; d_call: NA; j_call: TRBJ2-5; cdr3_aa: CASSPSWLEGTYF
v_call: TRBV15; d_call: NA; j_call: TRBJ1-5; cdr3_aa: CATSRDRGTWNQPQHF
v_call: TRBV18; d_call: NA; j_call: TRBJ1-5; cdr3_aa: CASSPGGRQPQHF
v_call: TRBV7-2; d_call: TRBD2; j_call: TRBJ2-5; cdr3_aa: CASSLVPTSGGAQETQYF
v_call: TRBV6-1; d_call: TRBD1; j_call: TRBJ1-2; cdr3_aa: CASRSGQGDYGYTF
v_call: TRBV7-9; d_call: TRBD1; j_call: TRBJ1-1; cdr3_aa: CASSSLDRGAEAFF
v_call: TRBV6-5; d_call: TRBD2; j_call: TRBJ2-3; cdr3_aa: CASRGTSGGPDTQYF
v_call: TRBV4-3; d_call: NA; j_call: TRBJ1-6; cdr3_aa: CASSPDSSSYNSPLHF
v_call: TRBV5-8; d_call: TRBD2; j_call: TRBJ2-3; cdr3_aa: CASSFRFGGEGDTQYF
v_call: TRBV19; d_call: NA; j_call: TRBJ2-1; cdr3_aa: CASRGHGSYNEQFF
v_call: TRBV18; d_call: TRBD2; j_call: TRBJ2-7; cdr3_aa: CASSPTGGSYEQYF
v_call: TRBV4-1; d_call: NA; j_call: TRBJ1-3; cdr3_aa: CASSPLDTGGNTIYF
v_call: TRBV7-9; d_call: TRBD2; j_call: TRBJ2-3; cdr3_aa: CASSLGAGGQDTQYF
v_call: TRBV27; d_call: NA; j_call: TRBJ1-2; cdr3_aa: CARSYGGLNYGYTF
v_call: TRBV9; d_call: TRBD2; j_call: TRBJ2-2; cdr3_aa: CASSVGLADTGELFF
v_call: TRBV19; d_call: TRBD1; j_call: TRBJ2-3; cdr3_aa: CASGDRGSTDTQYF
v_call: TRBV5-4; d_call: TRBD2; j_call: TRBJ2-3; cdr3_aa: CASSGLAGEPDTQYF
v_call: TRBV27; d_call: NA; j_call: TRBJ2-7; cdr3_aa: CASSLLPGYEQYF
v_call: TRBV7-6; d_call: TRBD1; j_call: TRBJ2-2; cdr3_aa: CASSVGGAFGELFF
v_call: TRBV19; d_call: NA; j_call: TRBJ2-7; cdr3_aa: CASSIGQGSYEQYF